This T cell receptor (beta chain) was sequenced in a study of cytomegalovirus exposure and HLA in healthy donors. The table lists this clone with a count of one. CDR1 and CDR2 (germline): MNHNS, SASEGT. Losses at the gene ends were 4 bases for V and 7 bases for J; bases not matched to a gene: 6. The CDR3 is 13 residues long. In the PCR, 60 Vbeta and 13 Jbeta primers were used. The repertoire was sequenced with immunoSEQ multiplex PCR; TCRdb's copy has only in-frame clones and lacks some. The repertoire holds some 170,000 clones, with roughly 77% as singletons. Sequencing was done on a sample of PBMCs. The chain links TRBV6-1 to TRBJ2-5; 7 nucleotides match TRBD1. The receptor's source is a young woman in good health and CMV-seronegative. The CDR3 bases are TGTGCCAGCAGTGGCCAGGGGGTCGGGACCCAGTACTTC. It yields the protein CASSGQGVGTQYF.